The 4 T cell receptor beta chains in this list originate from one sample, sequenced in a study of blood T cell repertoires in COVID-19. The assay was immunoSEQ multiplex PCR, and TCRdb's table has in-frame clones only and misses some. The top ten clones hold about 8.8% of a sample with roughly 150,000 clones, about 82% of them seen once. Sequenced input: peripheral blood. These TCRs come from a woman older than 75 with COVID-19, enrolled during active disease.

This chain joins TRBV5-4 and TRBJ2-7; TRBD1 agrees at 9 bases. V lost 3 bases and J lost 4; bases outside the gene matches: 8. The CDR3 is 15 residues long. Germline values: CDR1 SGHNT, CDR2 YYREEE (reference sequence). Here the CDR3 DNA reads TGTGCCAGCAGCTCAGGACCAGGGACAGGGTACGAGCAGTACTTC. Translated, it gives CASSSGPGTGYEQYF.

This clone has only one observation. The CDR3 bases are TGTGCCAGCAGCCAAGCGGGACAGGGAGCCTACGAGCAGTACTTC. Its protein is CASSQAGQGAYEQYF. This rearrangement joins TRBV3-1 (or the pseudogene TRBV3-2) to TRBJ2-7, with TRBD1 matching over 9 bases. Germline trimming cut 1 base from V and 2 bases from J; bases unmatched to any gene: 3. CDR3 length: 15 amino acids. Germline V gene lookup returns CDR1 LGHDT and CDR2 YNNKEL (reference sequence).

The chain has TRBV4-2 and TRBJ2-3, with 8 bases that match TRBD1. After removal of 0 bases from V and 4 bases from J, the junction contained 15 bases not matched to a gene. This CDR3 region has 19 residues. The germline CDR1 and CDR2 sequences are LGHNA and YNFKEQ. Here the CDR3 reads CASSQDWVRAGGSADTQYF. CDR3 DNA: TGTGCCAGCAGCCAAGATTGGGTTAGGGCAGGGGGCAGTGCAGATACGCAGTATTTT.

The chain joins TRBV28 to TRBJ1-5; 12 nucleotides match TRBD1. Germline V gene data show CDR1 as MDHEN and CDR2 as SYDVKM. J was trimmed by 6 bases and V by 3 bases; bases with no gene match: 3. This CDR3 region has 15 residues. The CDR3 nucleotides are TGTGCCAGCAGTTTGGGGACAGGGGGCGGTCAGCCCCAGCATTTT. Residues: CASSLGTGGGQPQHF.